This TCR beta chain originates from a study of T cell responses to AZD1222 COVID-19 vaccine. Findings and caveats of the study: Targets within unmutated variant regions were reportedly found for nearly half of spike-specific TCRs. At baseline, just 6 or 7 AZD1222 recipients tested seropositive.

The CDR3 extends over 12 amino acids. V was pared by 5 bases and J by 8 bases, with 9 bases between. With regard to this clone: The antigen remains undetermined.

The repertoire was sequenced with immunoSEQ multiplex PCR; TCRdb's copy has only in-frame clones and lacks some. The sample comprises 120,000 or so clones, 70% to 90% of which are singletons, and approximately 30% rests with the top ten. The rearrangement joins TRBV12-3 or TRBV12-4 to TRBJ1-4; D may be TRBD1 (5 bases). The sample was peripheral blood, taken on day 0 of AZD1222 vaccination. The receptor was isolated from an adult in good health. The CDR3 reads CASSLEGEKLFF. CDR3 nucleotide sequence: TGTGCCAGCAGTCTCGAGGGGGAAAAACTGTTTTTT.